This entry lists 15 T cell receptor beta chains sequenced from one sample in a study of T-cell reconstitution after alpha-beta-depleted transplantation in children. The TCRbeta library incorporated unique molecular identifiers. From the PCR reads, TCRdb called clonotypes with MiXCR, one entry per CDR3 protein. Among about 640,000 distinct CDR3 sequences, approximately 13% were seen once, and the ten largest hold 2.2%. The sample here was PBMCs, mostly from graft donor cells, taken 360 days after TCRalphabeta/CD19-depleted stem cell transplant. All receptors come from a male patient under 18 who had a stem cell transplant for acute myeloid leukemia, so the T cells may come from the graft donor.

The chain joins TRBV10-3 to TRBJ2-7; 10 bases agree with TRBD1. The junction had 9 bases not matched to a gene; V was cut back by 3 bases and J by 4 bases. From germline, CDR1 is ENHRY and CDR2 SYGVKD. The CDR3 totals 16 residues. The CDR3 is CAISEISTGGFYEQYF. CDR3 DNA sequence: TGTGCCATCAGTGAAATTTCGACAGGGGGCTTTTACGAGCAGTACTTC.

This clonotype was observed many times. The CDR3 nucleotides are TGCAGTGCTAGAGATCGGCCGGGAGCTTTCTTT. This encodes CSARDRPGAFF. The rearrangement uses TRBV20-1 and TRBJ1-1; D call uncertain. The CDR3 loop spans 11 amino acids. The V gene's germline CDR1 is DFQATT and CDR2 SNEGSKA (reference sequence). V lost 0 bases and J lost 10, with 9 bases in between.

DNA for the CDR3: TGTGCCACCAGCAGAGTCTCCGGGACAGGGGGCTGGGAGCAGTTCTTC. Translation: CATSRVSGTGGWEQFF. The chain uses TRBV15 and TRBJ2-1; the match to TRBD1 covers 12 bases. CDR3 length equals 16 residues. Trimming took 1 base from V and 10 from J; bases not matched to a gene: 8. Germline V gene lookup returns CDR1 LNHNV and CDR2 YYDKDF (reference sequence). Together with reference TRBV15 and TRBJ2-1, the CDR3 gives the full variable domain: DAMVIQNPRYQVTQFGKPVTLSCSQTLNHNVMYWYQQKSSQAPKLLFHYYDKDFNNEADTPDNFQSRRPNTSFCFLDIRSPGLGDTAMYLCATSRVSGTGGWEQFFGPGTRLTVL.

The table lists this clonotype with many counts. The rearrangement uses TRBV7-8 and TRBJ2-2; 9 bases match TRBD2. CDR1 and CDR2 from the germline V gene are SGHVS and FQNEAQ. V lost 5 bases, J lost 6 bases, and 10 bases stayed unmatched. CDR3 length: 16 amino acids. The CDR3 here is CASSRPVVAGAGELFF. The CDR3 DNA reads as TGTGCCAGCAGCCGACCCGTGGTAGCGGGAGCCGGGGAGCTGTTTTTT.

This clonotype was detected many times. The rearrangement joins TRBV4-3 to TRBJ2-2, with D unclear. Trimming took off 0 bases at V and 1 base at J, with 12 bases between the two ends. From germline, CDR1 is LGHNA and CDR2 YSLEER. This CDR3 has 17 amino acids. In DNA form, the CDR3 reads TGCGCCAGCAGCCAAGATCTTCTTAGGATGAACACCGGGGAGCTGTTTTTT. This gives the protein CASSQDLLRMNTGELFF.

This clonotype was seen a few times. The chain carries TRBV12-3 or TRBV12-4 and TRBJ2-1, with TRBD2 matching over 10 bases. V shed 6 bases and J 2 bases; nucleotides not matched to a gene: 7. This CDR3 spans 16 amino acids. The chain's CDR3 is CASSPVLAGAYNEQFF. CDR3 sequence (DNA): TGTGCCAGCAGCCCGGTGCTAGCGGGAGCCTACAATGAGCAGTTCTTC.

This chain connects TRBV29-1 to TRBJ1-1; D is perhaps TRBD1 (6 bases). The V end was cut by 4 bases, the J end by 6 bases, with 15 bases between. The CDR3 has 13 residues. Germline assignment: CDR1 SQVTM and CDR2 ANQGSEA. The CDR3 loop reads CSVASPGGPEAFF. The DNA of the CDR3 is TGCAGCGTTGCCTCCCCCGGGGGCCCTGAAGCTTTCTTT.

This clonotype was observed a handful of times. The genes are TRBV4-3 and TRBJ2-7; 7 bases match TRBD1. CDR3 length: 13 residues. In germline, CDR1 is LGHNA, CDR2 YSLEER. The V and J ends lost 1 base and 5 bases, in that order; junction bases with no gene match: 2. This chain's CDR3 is CASSQGTGDEQYF. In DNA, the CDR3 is TGCGCCAGCAGCCAAGGCACAGGGGACGAGCAGTACTTC.

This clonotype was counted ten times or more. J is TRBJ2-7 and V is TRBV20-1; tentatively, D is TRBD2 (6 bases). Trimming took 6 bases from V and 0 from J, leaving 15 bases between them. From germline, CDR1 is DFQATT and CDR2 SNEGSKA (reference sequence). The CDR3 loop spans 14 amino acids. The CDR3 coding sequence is TGCAGTGCCGAGACGGACGGGAGCTCCTACGAGCAGTACTTC. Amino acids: CSAETDGSSYEQYF.

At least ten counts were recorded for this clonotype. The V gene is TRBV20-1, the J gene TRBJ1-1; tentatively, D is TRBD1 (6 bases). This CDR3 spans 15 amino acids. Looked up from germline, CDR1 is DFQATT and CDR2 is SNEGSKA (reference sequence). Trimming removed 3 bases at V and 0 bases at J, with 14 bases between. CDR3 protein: CSARMRQVMNTEAFF. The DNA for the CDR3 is TGCAGTGCTAGGATGCGACAGGTCATGAACACTGAAGCTTTCTTT.

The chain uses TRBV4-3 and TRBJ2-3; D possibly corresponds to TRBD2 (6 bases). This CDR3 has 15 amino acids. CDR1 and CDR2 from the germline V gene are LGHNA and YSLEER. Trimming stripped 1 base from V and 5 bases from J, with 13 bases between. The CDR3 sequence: CASSQVHRGLDTQYF. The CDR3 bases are TGCGCCAGCAGCCAAGTTCATCGGGGGTTAGATACGCAGTATTTT.

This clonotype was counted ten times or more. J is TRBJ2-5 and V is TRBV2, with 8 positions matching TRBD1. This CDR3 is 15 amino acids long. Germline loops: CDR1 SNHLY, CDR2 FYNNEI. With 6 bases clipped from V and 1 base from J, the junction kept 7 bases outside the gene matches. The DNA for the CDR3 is TGTGCCAGCAGAGCGGACAGGGTCCCCCAAGAGACCCAGTACTTC. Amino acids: CASRADRVPQETQYF.

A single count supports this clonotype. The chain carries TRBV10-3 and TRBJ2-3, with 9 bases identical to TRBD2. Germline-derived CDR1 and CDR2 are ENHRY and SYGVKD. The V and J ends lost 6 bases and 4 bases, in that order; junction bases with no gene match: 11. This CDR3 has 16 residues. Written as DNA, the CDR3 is TGTGCCATCAGGACTGTAGCGGGAGTTTCGGCAGATACGCAGTATTTT. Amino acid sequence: CAIRTVAGVSADTQYF.

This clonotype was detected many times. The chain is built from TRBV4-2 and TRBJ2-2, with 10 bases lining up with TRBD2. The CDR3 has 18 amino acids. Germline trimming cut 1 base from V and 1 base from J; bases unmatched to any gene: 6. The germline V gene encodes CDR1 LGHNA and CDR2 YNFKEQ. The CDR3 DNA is TGTGCCAGCAGCCAAGTCGGGGTAGCGGGGGGGAACACCGGGGAGCTGTTTTTT. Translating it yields CASSQVGVAGGNTGELFF.

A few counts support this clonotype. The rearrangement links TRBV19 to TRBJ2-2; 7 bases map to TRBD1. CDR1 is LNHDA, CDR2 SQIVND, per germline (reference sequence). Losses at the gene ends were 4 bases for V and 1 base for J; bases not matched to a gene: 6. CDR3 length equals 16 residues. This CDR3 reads CASSTRTGQNTGELFF. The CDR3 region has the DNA TGTGCCAGTAGTACCCGGACAGGTCAGAACACCGGGGAGCTGTTTTTT.